The TCR beta chain described here comes from a study of T cells in Graves' hyperthyroidism and ophthalmopathy. General observations from the study: A model of 13 V-J pairs discriminated ophthalmopathy from stable hyperthyroidism. The majority of expanded thyroid clonotypes above 0.001 also appeared in blood.

Amplification yielded TCR beta CDR3 regions, with RNA transcripts as the source. Carried out on the TCR CDR3, a first-round RT-PCR used the HTBI primer set. MiXCR was run by TCRdb on the multiplex PCR reads, yielding one entry per CDR3 protein. The data contain about 620,000 distinct CDR3 sequences, roughly 15% of them seen just once; the ten biggest clones take up around 4%. The CDR3 covers 14 residues. The germline gives CDR1 SGHNT, CDR2 YENEEA. Trimming cost V 4 bases and J 6 bases; bases outside gene matches: 4. This clonotype was counted many times. The antigen remains unidentified. The V and J genes are TRBV11-3 and TRBJ2-3, with 10 bases identical to TRBD2. Material: blood. This receptor was obtained from a young woman with Graves' hyperthyroidism. The CDR3 sequence is CASSSGTSVDTQYF. CDR3 DNA sequence: TGTGCCAGCAGCTCAGGGACTAGCGTTGATACGCAGTATTTT. The full variable domain, its missing parts supplied by reference TRBV11-3 and TRBJ2-3, is EAGVVQSPRYKIIEKKQPVAFWCNPISGHNTLYWYLQNLGQGPELLIRYENEEAVDDSQLPKDRFSAERLKGVDSTLKIQPAELGDSAVYLCASSSGTSVDTQYFGPGTRLTVL.